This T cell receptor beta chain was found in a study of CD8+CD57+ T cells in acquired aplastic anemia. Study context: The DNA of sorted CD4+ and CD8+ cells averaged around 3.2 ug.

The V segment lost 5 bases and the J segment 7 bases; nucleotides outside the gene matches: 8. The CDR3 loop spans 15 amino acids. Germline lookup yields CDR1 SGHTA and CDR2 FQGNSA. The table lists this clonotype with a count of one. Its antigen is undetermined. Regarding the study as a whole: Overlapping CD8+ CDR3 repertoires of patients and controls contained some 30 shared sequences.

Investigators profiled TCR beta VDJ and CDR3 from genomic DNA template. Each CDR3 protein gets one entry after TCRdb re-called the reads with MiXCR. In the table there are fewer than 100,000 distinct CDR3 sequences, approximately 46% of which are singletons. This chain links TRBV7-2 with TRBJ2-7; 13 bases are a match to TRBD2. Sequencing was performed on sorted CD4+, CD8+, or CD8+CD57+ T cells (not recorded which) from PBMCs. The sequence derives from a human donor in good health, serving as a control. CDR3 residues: CASSPRTSGGTEQYF. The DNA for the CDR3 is TGTGCCAGCAGCCCAAGGACTAGCGGGGGTACGGAGCAGTACTTC. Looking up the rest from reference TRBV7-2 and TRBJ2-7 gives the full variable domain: GAGVSQSPSNKVTEKGKDVELRCDPISGHTALYWYRQSLGQGLEFLIYFQGNSAPDKSGLPSDRFSAERTGGSVSTLTIQRTQQEDSAVYLCASSPRTSGGTEQYFGPGTRLTVT.